This is a list of T cell receptor beta chains from one sample in a study of blood T cells in healthy people across ages. TCRdb analysed the 5' RACE reads with MiXCR anew, one entry per CDR3 protein. The data hold some 850,000 distinct CDR3 sequences, with around 25% observed a single time. Separately, the same data were catalogued under a study of T cells of mothers and their children.

Sequenced: blood. These receptor sequences come from a boy aged 5-17 years in good health. The CDR3 runs from the conserved cysteine through the conserved F or W. A D gene is named only where the DNA matches it firmly. Some rows mark clone size as missing; the rest say once, few, many or name a class of expanded clone.

clone_size,d_call,v_call,j_call,cdr3_nt,cdr3_aa
NA,TRBD2,TRBV11-2,TRBJ2-3,TGTGCCAGCAGCTCAGGACTAGCGGGGGCAGATACGCAGTATTTT,CASSSGLAGADTQYF
NA,TRBD1,TRBV5-1,TRBJ1-2,TGCGCCAGCAGCTTGGCCGGGACAGGGGGCGCAGACTATGGCTACACCTTC,CASSLAGTGGADYGYTF
NA,TRBD1,TRBV20-1,TRBJ2-2,TGCAGTCCGGGACAGGGCAGGACCGGGGAGCTGTTTTTT,CSPGQGRTGELFF
few,NA,TRBV11-2,TRBJ2-7,TGTGCCAGCAGCTTAGATCGTGGGGACCAGTACTTC,CASSLDRGDQYF
NA,TRBD1,TRBV12-5,TRBJ2-7,TGTGCTAGTGGTTTGGGACAGGGGTTTTCCTACGAGCAGTACTTC,CASGLGQGFSYEQYF
once,NA,TRBV2,TRBJ2-5,TGTGCCAGCTGTCTCCTTGGGGAAGGGACCCAGTACTTC,CASCLLGEGTQYF
few,NA,TRBV20-1,TRBJ1-4,TGCAGTGCTAAACGCTACATGAATGAAAAGCTGTTTTTT,CSAKRYMNEKLFF
once,TRBD2,TRBV5-1,TRBJ2-1,TGCGCCAGCAGCCGCGGGAGGGCTGAGGAGCAGTTCTTC,CASSRGRAEEQFF
NA,TRBD1,TRBV6-5,TRBJ1-5,TGTGCCAGCACCACCGGACAGGGTCACCAGCCCCAGCATTTT,CASTTGQGHQPQHF
few,NA,TRBV2,TRBJ2-1,TGTGCCAGCAGTTTATCTACCTACAATGAGCAGTTCTTC,CASSLSTYNEQFF
NA,NA,TRBV7-9,TRBJ2-1,TGTGCCAGCAGCTTAGCGGGAAGGGGCCGCTCCTACAATGAGCAGTTCTTC,CASSLAGRGRSYNEQFF
NA,NA,TRBV20-1,TRBJ1-1,TGCAGTGCTATCTCCGGCCCCAGTGACACTGAAGCTTTCTTT,CSAISGPSDTEAFF
few,TRBD1,TRBV11-2,TRBJ1-1,TGTGCCAGCAGCCGGCACGACAGGGGGCAATACACTGAAGCTTTCTTT,CASSRHDRGQYTEAFF
NA,NA,TRBV10-3,TRBJ2-7,TGTGCCATCGGTGAAAGCACAACCTACGAGCAGTACTTC,CAIGESTTYEQYF
NA,NA,TRBV6-5,TRBJ2-7,TGTGCCAGCAGTTTCGGGACAAGGGGGTCCTACGAGCAGTACTTC,CASSFGTRGSYEQYF
NA,NA,TRBV9,TRBJ2-3,TGTGCCAGCAGCGGAGGGGATTTGTCCACAGATACGCAGTATTTT,CASSGGDLSTDTQYF
NA,TRBD2,TRBV9,TRBJ2-3,TGTGCCAGCAGCGTAGGCCGCAGCGGGGCCACAGATACGCAGTATTTT,CASSVGRSGATDTQYF
few,TRBD2,TRBV29-1,TRBJ2-7,TGCAGCGTTGGCAGAGGAGGGACTAGCTTCGGGGAGCAGTACTTC,CSVGRGGTSFGEQYF
NA,NA,TRBV10-3,TRBJ2-1,TGTGCCATCAGTGAGTTTCAACAGGACAATGAGCAGTTCTTC,CAISEFQQDNEQFF
few,NA,TRBV15,TRBJ2-5,TGTGCCACCAGCACTTGGCAGAAAGAGACCCAGTACTTC,CATSTWQKETQYF
NA,NA,TRBV3-1,TRBJ2-7,TGTGCCAGCAGCCAAGCTTGGCAGGGGAGCTACGAGCAGTACTTC,CASSQAWQGSYEQYF
NA,TRBD2,TRBV12-3/TRBV12-4,TRBJ2-3,TGTGCCAGCTCGCGGGGGGCTTGGGCGGGAGATACGCAGTATTTT,CASSRGAWAGDTQYF
NA,NA,TRBV5-5,TRBJ1-3,TGTGCCAGCAGCTTGGCCGGCCCCGGCGCTGGAAACACCATATATTTT,CASSLAGPGAGNTIYF
NA,TRBD1,TRBV5-6,TRBJ2-1,TGTGCCAGCACCATGTGGGACAGGACCTACAATGAGCAGTTCTTC,CASTMWDRTYNEQFF
many,NA,TRBV27,TRBJ1-1,TGTGCCAGCAGCCAACAGGGGAACACTGAAGCTTTCTTT,CASSQQGNTEAFF
few,NA,TRBV12-3/TRBV12-4,TRBJ1-1,TGTGCCAGCAGCCCGAGGGGGGATGGAACTGAAGCTTTCTTT,CASSPRGDGTEAFF
many,NA,TRBV5-1,TRBJ2-2,TGCGCCAGCAGCTTGGAGGGCAGACAGAACACCGGGGAGCTGTTTTTT,CASSLEGRQNTGELFF
few,TRBD2,TRBV29-1,TRBJ2-5,TGCAGCGTTGAAGTTCCGACTAGCGGGCAAGAGACCCAGTACTTC,CSVEVPTSGQETQYF
NA,TRBD1,TRBV7-9,TRBJ2-7,TGTGCCAGCAGCTCCCATCGGGACAGGGCCTACGAGCAGTACTTC,CASSSHRDRAYEQYF